This T cell receptor (beta chain) appears in the sequencing data of a study of blood T cell repertoires in COVID-19. Study-wide context: Sample material is recorded as cDNA or gDNA derived from T cells, B-cell-depleted T cells, or PBMCs.

This CDR3 is built from 14 residues. Looked up from germline, CDR1 is MNHGY and CDR2 is SAAAGT. V shed 3 bases and J 9 bases; nucleotides not matched to a gene: 7. Per the original data handling: Using reference gene primer amplification, nucleated cell counts were estimated. Method: immunoSEQ multiplex PCR; TCRdb's copy keeps in-frame clones and lacks some. The V and J calls and clone size are taken from that table; D and trimming were inferred from the DNA. The table has 150,000 to 200,000 clones, 80% to 90% seen once. This clonotype originated in a woman between 70 and 85 years old with acute or convalescent COVID-19. V usage is TRBV6-8 and J usage is TRBJ2-5; 10 bases are a match to TRBD2. The sample was peripheral blood. The CDR3 nucleotides are TGTGCCAGCAGTTATCCTAGCGGGGGTGAGGCCCAGTACTTC. As protein: CASSYPSGGEAQYF.